The sequence of this T cell receptor delta chain was determined in a study of Vδ1+ human thymocytes. Study observations and caveats: Around 20% of thymic delta-chain sequences were Vdelta2, with few Vdelta3, unlike blood Vdelta1+ controls. In the thymus, TRG and TRD repertoires looked highly polyclonal with Gaussian CDR3 lengths. The authors advised highly purified populations and single-cell validation.

RNA was extracted from the cells and then reverse transcribed. Multiplex PCR used pooled V-gene forward primers and a constant-region reverse primer to amplify CDR3s. TCRdb re-called the multiplex PCR reads with CATT. The sample holds 80,000 or so delta-chain clones, about 38% seen once. Purity of the sorted Vdelta1+ thymocytes ranged from roughly 98% to 99.6%. Remarks on this clone: Its antigen remains unknown.

V shed 6 bases, J shed 2 bases, and the junction held 25 bases outside the gene matches. CDR3 length equals 21 residues. Germline CDR1 and CDR2: TSWWSYY and QGS. V gene TRDV1 combines with J gene TRDJ1; 9 bases match TRDD3. This sequence was found in a boy younger than two who had congenital heart surgery. The sample taken for sequencing was Vdelta1+ gamma-delta thymocytes from the thymus. The subset here: FACS-sorted CD3+ TCRalphabeta- TCRVdelta1+ TCRVdelta2- thymocytes. The CDR3 loop is CALGLKRPYWGKYSLTDKLIF. CDR3 nucleotide sequence: TGTGCTCTTGGTCTTAAGCGTCCCTACTGGGGGAAGTATTCATTAACCGATAAACTCATCTTT.